This T cell receptor (beta chain) was observed in a study of T cells in Graves' hyperthyroidism and ophthalmopathy. This clonotype has a count of ten or more. Antigen: not known. Patients affected by ophthalmopathy presented a Clinical Activity Score of at least 3, a NOSPECS grade of at least 4, and disease duration below 3 months. Patients showing uncontrolled infection, other autoimmune disease, pregnancy or lactation were ineligible. Regarding the study as a whole: Among clonotypes expanded in thyroid above 0.001, most were also found in blood.

TCR beta CDR3 sequences were amplified from RNA transcripts. TCR CDR3 regions were first amplified by RT-PCR with HTBI primers. TCRdb called the multiplex PCR reads again in MiXCR, with one record for every CDR3 protein. This sample has approximately 400,000 distinct CDR3 sequences, with about 18% found just once. Germline values: CDR1 SNHLY, CDR2 FYNNEI. This CDR3 is built from 15 residues. The V and J ends lost 8 bases and 2 bases, in that order; junction bases with no gene match: 9. The V and J genes are TRBV2 and TRBJ2-1; 7 nucleotides agree with TRBD2. The sequenced sample was blood. The TCR comes from a man aged 18 to 35 with Graves' ophthalmopathy. The CDR3 coding sequence is TGTGCCAGCGGTCTGGGGGGGGGTACCTACAATGAGCAGTTCTTC. This codes for CASGLGGGTYNEQFF.